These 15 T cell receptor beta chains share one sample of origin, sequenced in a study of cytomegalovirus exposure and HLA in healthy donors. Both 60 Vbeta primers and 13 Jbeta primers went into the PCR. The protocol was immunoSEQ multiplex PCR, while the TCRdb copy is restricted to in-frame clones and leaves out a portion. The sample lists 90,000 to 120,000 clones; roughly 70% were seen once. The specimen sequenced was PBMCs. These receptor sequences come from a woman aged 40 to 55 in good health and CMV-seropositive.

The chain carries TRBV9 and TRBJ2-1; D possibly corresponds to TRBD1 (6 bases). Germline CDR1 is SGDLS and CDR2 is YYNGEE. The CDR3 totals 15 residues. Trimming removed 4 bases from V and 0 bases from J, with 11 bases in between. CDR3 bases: TGTGCCAGCAGCCTAGGCAGGGGCTCCTACAATGAGCAGTTCTTC. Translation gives CASSLGRGSYNEQFF.

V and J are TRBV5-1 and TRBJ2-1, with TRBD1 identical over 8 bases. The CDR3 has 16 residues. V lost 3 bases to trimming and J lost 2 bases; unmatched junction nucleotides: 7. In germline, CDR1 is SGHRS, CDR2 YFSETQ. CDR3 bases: TGCGCCAGCAGCTCCGGACAGGGCGGAACCTACAATGAGCAGTTCTTC. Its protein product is CASSSGQGGTYNEQFF.

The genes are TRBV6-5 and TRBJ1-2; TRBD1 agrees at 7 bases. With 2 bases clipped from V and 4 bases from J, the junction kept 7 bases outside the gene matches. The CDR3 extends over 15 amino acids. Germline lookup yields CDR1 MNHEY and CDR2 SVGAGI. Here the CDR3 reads CASSYLGQAIYGYTF. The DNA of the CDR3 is TGTGCCAGCAGTTACCTCGGACAGGCGATCTATGGCTACACCTTC.

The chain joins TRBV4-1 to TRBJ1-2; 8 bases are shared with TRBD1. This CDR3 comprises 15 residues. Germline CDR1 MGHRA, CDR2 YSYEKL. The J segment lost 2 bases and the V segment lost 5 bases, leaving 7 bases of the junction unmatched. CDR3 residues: CASSAGTGKNYGYTF. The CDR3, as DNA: TGCGCCAGCAGCGCTGGGACAGGTAAAAACTATGGCTACACCTTC.

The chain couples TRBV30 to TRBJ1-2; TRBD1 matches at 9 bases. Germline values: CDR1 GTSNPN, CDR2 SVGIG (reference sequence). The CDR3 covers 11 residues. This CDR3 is CSTRDRDGYTF. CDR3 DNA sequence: TGTTCTACAAGGGACAGGGACGGCTACACCTTC.

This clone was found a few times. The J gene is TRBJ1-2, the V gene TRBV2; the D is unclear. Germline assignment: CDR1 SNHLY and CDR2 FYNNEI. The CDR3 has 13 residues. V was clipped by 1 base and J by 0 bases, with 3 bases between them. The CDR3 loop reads CASSEGPNYGYTF. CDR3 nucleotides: TGTGCCAGCAGTGAAGGGCCTAACTATGGCTACACCTTC.

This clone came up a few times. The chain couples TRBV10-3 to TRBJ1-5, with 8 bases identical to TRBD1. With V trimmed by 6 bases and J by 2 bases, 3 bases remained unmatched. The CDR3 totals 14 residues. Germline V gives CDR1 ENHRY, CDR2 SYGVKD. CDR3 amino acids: CAIRATGGNQPQHF. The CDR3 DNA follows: TGTGCCATCAGAGCGACAGGGGGCAATCAGCCCCAGCATTTT.

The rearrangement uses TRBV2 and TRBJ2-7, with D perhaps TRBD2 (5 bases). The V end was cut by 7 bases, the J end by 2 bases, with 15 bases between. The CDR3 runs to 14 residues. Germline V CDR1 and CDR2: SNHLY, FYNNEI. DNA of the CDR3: TGTGCCAGCATAGGAGGAACGTTTGCCTACGAGCAGTACTTC. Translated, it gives CASIGGTFAYEQYF.

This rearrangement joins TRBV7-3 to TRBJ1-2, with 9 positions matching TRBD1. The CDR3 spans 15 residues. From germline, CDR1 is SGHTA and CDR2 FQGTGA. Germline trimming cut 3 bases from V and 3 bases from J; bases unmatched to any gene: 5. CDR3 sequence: CASSFTGGGHYGYTF. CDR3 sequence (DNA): TGTGCCAGCAGCTTCACAGGGGGCGGACACTATGGCTACACCTTC.

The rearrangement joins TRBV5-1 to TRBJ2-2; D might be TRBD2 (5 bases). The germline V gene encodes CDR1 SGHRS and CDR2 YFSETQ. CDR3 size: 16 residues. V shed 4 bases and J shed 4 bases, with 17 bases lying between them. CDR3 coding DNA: TGCGCCAGCAGCCCGTGGGAGACGGGAACCACCGGGGAGCTGTTTTTT. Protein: CASSPWETGTTGELFF.

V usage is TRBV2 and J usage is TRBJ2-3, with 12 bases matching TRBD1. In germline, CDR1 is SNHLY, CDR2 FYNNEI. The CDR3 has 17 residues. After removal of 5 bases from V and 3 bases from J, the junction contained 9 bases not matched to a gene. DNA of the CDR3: TGTGCCAGCAGTTGGGACAGGGGGCTTTTGGGTACAGATACGCAGTATTTT. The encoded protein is CASSWDRGLLGTDTQYF.

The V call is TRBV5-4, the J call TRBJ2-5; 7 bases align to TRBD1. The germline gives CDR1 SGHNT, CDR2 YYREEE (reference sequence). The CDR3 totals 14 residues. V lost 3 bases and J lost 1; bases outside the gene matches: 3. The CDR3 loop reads CASSSDRSQETQYF. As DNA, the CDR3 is TGTGCCAGCAGCTCGGACAGGAGCCAAGAGACCCAGTACTTC.

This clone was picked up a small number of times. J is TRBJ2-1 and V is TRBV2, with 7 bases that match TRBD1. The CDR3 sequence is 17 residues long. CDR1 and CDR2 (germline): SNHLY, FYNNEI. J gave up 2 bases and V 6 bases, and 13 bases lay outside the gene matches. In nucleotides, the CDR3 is TGTGCCAGCAGGGGCATGGGGGTGACAGGGCCCTACAATGAGCAGTTCTTC. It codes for CASRGMGVTGPYNEQFF.

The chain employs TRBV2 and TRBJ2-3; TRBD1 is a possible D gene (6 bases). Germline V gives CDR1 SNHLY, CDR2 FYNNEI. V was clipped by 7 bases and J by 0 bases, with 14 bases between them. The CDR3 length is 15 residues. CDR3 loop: CASTPRGLSTDTQYF. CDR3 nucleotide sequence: TGTGCCAGCACCCCAAGGGGGTTAAGCACAGATACGCAGTATTTT.

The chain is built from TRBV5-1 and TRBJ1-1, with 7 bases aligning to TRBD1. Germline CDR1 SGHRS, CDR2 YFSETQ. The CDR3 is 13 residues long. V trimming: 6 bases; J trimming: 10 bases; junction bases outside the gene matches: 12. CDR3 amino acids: CASTGTDAWVAFF. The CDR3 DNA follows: TGCGCCAGCACCGGGACAGATGCCTGGGTAGCTTTCTTT.